The clone carrying this T cell receptor beta chain was seen at least ten times. Its specificity is unknown. The data originate from a study of T cells after yellow fever vaccination. The overall study: SMART-Seq v4 Ultra Low Input prepared libraries from low-cell fractions.

Making TCR cDNA involved 5'RACE template switching, which added UMIs and a universal primer site. TCRdb passed the 5' RACE reads through MiXCR, listing each CDR3 protein once. The sample lists approximately 260,000 distinct CDR3 sequences; 5.2% were seen once. Germline lookup yields CDR1 MGHRA and CDR2 YSYEKL. V lost 1 base, J lost 5 bases, and 11 bases lay in between. The CDR3 totals 14 residues. General study findings and limits: Clonotypes appearing in both CD4 and CD8 compartments existed, and their share was small.

The sequencing used CD4+ T cells sorted from PBMCs, collected on the day of the yellow fever booster vaccination. The sequence was collected from a man younger than 35 who received the YFV17D yellow fever vaccine. This rearrangement joins TRBV4-1 to TRBJ2-5, with a tentative D call TRBD2 (5 bases). The CDR3 spells CASSQVSSSETQYF. As DNA, the CDR3 is TGCGCCAGCAGCCAAGTCTCTAGCAGCGAGACCCAGTACTTC.